These T cell receptor beta chains were read from a single sample in a study of T cell responses to AZD1222 COVID-19 vaccine. This table comes from immunoSEQ multiplex PCR, and its TCRdb copy is limited to in-frame clones, with some not included. The sample holds around 150,000 clones; under 95% are singletons and the top ten take approximately 3.4%. The material was peripheral blood, obtained 28 days after the second AZD1222 dose. These receptors came from an adult who received the AZD1222 COVID-19 vaccine. The CDR3 runs from the conserved cysteine through the conserved F or W. A D gene is named only where the DNA matches it firmly. Clone size is given for some rows only: seen once, a few or many times, or a class if the clone is expanded.

cdr3_aa: CASRRADSTDTQYF
cdr3_nt: TGTGCCAGTCGCCGAGCGGACTCCACAGATACGCAGTATTTT
j_call: TRBJ2-3
v_call: TRBV27
clone_size: .
d_call: .

cdr3_aa: CASSVSRGLRWSYEQYF
cdr3_nt: TGTGCCAGCAGCGTGTCGAGGGGCCTTCGGTGGTCCTACGAGCAGTACTTC
j_call: TRBJ2-7
v_call: TRBV11-3
clone_size: .
d_call: .

cdr3_aa: CASSRETATTYGYTF
cdr3_nt: TGCGCCAGCAGCCGAGAGACAGCTACCACCTATGGCTACACCTTC
j_call: TRBJ1-2
v_call: TRBV4-3
clone_size: .
d_call: .

cdr3_aa: CASSATISYEQYF
cdr3_nt: TGTGCCAGCAGCGCAACGATCTCCTACGAGCAGTACTTC
j_call: TRBJ2-7
v_call: TRBV7-8
clone_size: .
d_call: .

cdr3_aa: CASSGQNSYEQYF
cdr3_nt: TGTGCCAGCAGCGGACAGAACTCCTACGAGCAGTACTTC
j_call: TRBJ2-7
v_call: TRBV27
clone_size: .
d_call: .

cdr3_aa: CACQGRITNTGELFF
cdr3_nt: TGTGCCTGCCAGGGTCGTATCACGAACACCGGGGAGCTGTTTTTT
j_call: TRBJ2-2
v_call: TRBV30
clone_size: .
d_call: .

cdr3_aa: CASKTGLYGYTF
cdr3_nt: TGTGCCAGCAAGACAGGACTCTATGGCTACACCTTC
j_call: TRBJ1-2
v_call: TRBV25-1
clone_size: .
d_call: .

cdr3_aa: CASSPLAENTEAFF
cdr3_nt: TGTGCCAGCAGTCCCTTGGCAGAAAACACTGAAGCTTTCTTT
j_call: TRBJ1-1
v_call: TRBV27
clone_size: .
d_call: .

cdr3_aa: CAWSAGTDTQYF
cdr3_nt: TGTGCCTGGAGTGCAGGCACAGATACGCAGTATTTT
j_call: TRBJ2-3
v_call: TRBV30
clone_size: .
d_call: .

cdr3_aa: CATRRDYDTYEQYF
cdr3_nt: TGTGCCACCCGAAGGGACTACGACACCTACGAGCAGTACTTC
j_call: TRBJ2-7
v_call: TRBV19
clone_size: .
d_call: TRBD2

cdr3_aa: CASSLYFGTEAFF
cdr3_nt: TGTGCCAGCAGCTTATACTTCGGCACTGAAGCTTTCTTT
j_call: TRBJ1-1
v_call: TRBV7-2
clone_size: once
d_call: .

cdr3_aa: CASSLDFSPYGRVTGELFF
cdr3_nt: TGTGCCAGCAGCTTAGATTTTTCCCCGTACGGGAGGGTGACCGGGGAGCTGTTTTTT
j_call: TRBJ2-2
v_call: TRBV11-3
clone_size: few
d_call: TRBD2

cdr3_aa: CASSVGQGANEQYF
cdr3_nt: TGTGCCAGCAGCGTAGGGCAGGGGGCGAACGAGCAGTACTTC
j_call: TRBJ2-7
v_call: TRBV9
clone_size: .
d_call: TRBD1

cdr3_aa: CASSASNPAPRANEKLFF
cdr3_nt: TGTGCCAGCAGCGCCTCCAACCCAGCCCCTCGGGCGAATGAAAAACTGTTTTTT
j_call: TRBJ1-4
v_call: TRBV9
clone_size: .
d_call: .

cdr3_aa: CASTHPRGTEQYF
cdr3_nt: TGTGCCAGCACACACCCCCGGGGAACAGAGCAGTACTTC
j_call: TRBJ2-7
v_call: TRBV28
clone_size: .
d_call: .

cdr3_aa: CASSLPGPAEKLFF
cdr3_nt: TGTGCCAGCAGCCTACCGGGCCCTGCGGAAAAACTGTTTTTT
j_call: TRBJ1-4
v_call: TRBV7-9
clone_size: .
d_call: .

cdr3_aa: CASYDRDNSPLHF
cdr3_nt: TGTGCCAGCTATGACAGGGATAATTCACCCCTCCACTTT
j_call: TRBJ1-6
v_call: TRBV2
clone_size: .
d_call: TRBD1

cdr3_aa: CASSLVGEGSSEAFF
cdr3_nt: TGTGCCAGCAGCTTGGTTGGAGAGGGGTCTAGTGAAGCTTTCTTT
j_call: TRBJ1-1
v_call: TRBV5-8
clone_size: .
d_call: .

cdr3_aa: CASSRLPPGPGLLHEQFF
cdr3_nt: TGCGCCAGCAGCCGCCTTCCGCCGGGACCGGGTTTGTTGCATGAGCAGTTCTTC
j_call: TRBJ2-1
v_call: TRBV4-1
clone_size: .
d_call: .

cdr3_aa: CATSDAHMGGRENTEAFF
cdr3_nt: TGTGCCACCAGTGACGCGCATATGGGGGGAAGGGAGAACACTGAAGCTTTCTTT
j_call: TRBJ1-1
v_call: TRBV24-1
clone_size: .
d_call: .

cdr3_aa: CSASPREGYTGELFF
cdr3_nt: TGCAGTGCTAGTCCGCGGGAGGGGTATACCGGGGAGCTGTTTTTT
j_call: TRBJ2-2
v_call: TRBV20-1
clone_size: .
d_call: TRBD2

cdr3_aa: CASSLTGGNSPLHF
cdr3_nt: TGTGCCAGCAGCTTGACAGGGGGGAATTCACCCCTCCACTTT
j_call: TRBJ1-6
v_call: TRBV5-4
clone_size: once
d_call: TRBD1

cdr3_aa: CASSEGDRGSTEAFF
cdr3_nt: TGTGCCAGCAGCGAGGGTGACAGGGGAAGCACTGAAGCTTTCTTT
j_call: TRBJ1-1
v_call: TRBV9
clone_size: .
d_call: TRBD1

cdr3_aa: CATSKQGLTYEQYF
cdr3_nt: TGTGCCACCAGCAAGCAGGGGCTTACTTACGAGCAGTACTTC
j_call: TRBJ2-7
v_call: TRBV15
clone_size: .
d_call: .

cdr3_aa: CASRGTEETVNEKLFF
cdr3_nt: TGTGCCAGCCGGGGGACAGAAGAAACAGTTAATGAAAAACTGTTTTTT
j_call: TRBJ1-4
v_call: TRBV2
clone_size: few
d_call: TRBD1

cdr3_aa: CASSLGSGETQYF
cdr3_nt: TGTGCCAGCAGCTTAGGCTCTGGGGAGACCCAGTACTTC
j_call: TRBJ2-5
v_call: TRBV7-3
clone_size: few
d_call: .

cdr3_aa: CASSLLQNPGNTIYF
cdr3_nt: TGTGCCAGCAGCTTACTCCAGAATCCTGGAAACACCATATATTTT
j_call: TRBJ1-3
v_call: TRBV7-9
clone_size: .
d_call: .

cdr3_aa: CASSFGPLNSPLHF
cdr3_nt: TGTGCCAGCAGCTTCGGACCGCTTAATTCACCCCTCCACTTT
j_call: TRBJ1-6
v_call: TRBV7-2
clone_size: .
d_call: .

cdr3_aa: CASSRTGGETQYF
cdr3_nt: TGTGCCAGCAGCCGTACAGGGGGGGAGACCCAGTACTTC
j_call: TRBJ2-5
v_call: TRBV4-2
clone_size: .
d_call: TRBD1

cdr3_aa: CASRFQYATNEKLFF
cdr3_nt: TGTGCCAGCAGATTCCAGTACGCAACTAATGAAAAACTGTTTTTT
j_call: TRBJ1-4
v_call: TRBV6-5
clone_size: .
d_call: .

cdr3_aa: CAWTPASGKSYEQYF
cdr3_nt: TGTGCCTGGACTCCTGCTAGCGGGAAGTCCTACGAGCAGTACTTC
j_call: TRBJ2-7
v_call: TRBV30
clone_size: few
d_call: TRBD2

cdr3_aa: CASSDWTGLNNEKLFF
cdr3_nt: TGTGCCAGCAGTGACTGGACAGGGCTTAATAATGAAAAACTGTTTTTT
j_call: TRBJ1-4
v_call: TRBV5-6
clone_size: .
d_call: TRBD1

cdr3_aa: CASRVDADSPLHF
cdr3_nt: TGCGCCAGCAGGGTGGACGCCGATTCACCCCTCCACTTT
j_call: TRBJ1-6
v_call: TRBV5-1
clone_size: .
d_call: .

cdr3_aa: CASNSNGSPWSNQPQHF
cdr3_nt: TGTGCCAGTAATTCCAACGGCAGCCCCTGGAGCAATCAGCCCCAGCATTTT
j_call: TRBJ1-5
v_call: TRBV19
clone_size: .
d_call: .

cdr3_aa: CASSTGLGASGEQFF
cdr3_nt: TGTGCCAGCAGCACAGGACTAGGAGCATCTGGTGAGCAGTTCTTC
j_call: TRBJ2-1
v_call: TRBV7-9
clone_size: once
d_call: TRBD2

cdr3_aa: CASSPGLYGYTF
cdr3_nt: TGCGCCAGCTCTCCAGGGCTCTATGGCTACACCTTC
j_call: TRBJ1-2
v_call: TRBV10-2
clone_size: .
d_call: .

cdr3_aa: CSVHQGLSAEAFF
cdr3_nt: TGCAGCGTCCACCAGGGGTTGAGTGCTGAAGCTTTCTTT
j_call: TRBJ1-1
v_call: TRBV29-1
clone_size: .
d_call: .

cdr3_aa: CASSPAGDQPQHF
cdr3_nt: TGTGCCAGCTCACCAGCAGGGGATCAGCCCCAGCATTTT
j_call: TRBJ1-5
v_call: TRBV18
clone_size: .
d_call: .

cdr3_aa: CASSDSNGNEQFF
cdr3_nt: TGTGCCAGCAGTGACTCCAACGGGAATGAGCAGTTCTTC
j_call: TRBJ2-1
v_call: TRBV6-4
clone_size: .
d_call: .

cdr3_aa: CASSLTETGNTEAFF
cdr3_nt: TGTGCCAGCAGCTTAACCGAGACAGGGAACACTGAAGCTTTCTTT
j_call: TRBJ1-1
v_call: TRBV7-3
clone_size: .
d_call: .